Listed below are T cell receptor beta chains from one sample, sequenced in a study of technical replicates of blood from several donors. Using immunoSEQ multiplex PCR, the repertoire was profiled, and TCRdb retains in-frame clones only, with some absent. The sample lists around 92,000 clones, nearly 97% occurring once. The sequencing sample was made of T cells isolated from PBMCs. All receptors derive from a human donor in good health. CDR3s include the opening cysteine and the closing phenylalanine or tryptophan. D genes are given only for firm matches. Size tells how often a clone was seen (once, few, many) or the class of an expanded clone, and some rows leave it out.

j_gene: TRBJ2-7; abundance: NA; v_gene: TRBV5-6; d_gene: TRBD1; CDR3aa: CASSLRGQSFSYEQYF; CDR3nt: TGTGCCAGCAGCTTGAGGGGACAGTCCTTCTCCTACGAGCAGTACTTC
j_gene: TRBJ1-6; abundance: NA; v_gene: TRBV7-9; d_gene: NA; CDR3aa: CASSSRDFDSPLHF; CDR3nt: TGTGCCAGCAGCTCACGGGACTTCGATTCACCCCTCCACTTT
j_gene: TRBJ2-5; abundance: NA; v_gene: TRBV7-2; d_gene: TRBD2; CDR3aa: CASRTSGGAGETQYF; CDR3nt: TGTGCCAGCAGAACTAGCGGGGGGGCGGGTGAGACCCAGTACTTC
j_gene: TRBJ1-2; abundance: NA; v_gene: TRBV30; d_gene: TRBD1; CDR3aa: CAWSPRTGYGYTF; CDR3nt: TGTGCCTGGAGTCCCCGGACAGGGTATGGCTACACCTTC
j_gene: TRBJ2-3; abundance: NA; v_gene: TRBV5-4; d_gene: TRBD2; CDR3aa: CASSLAGRMVTDTQYF; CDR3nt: TGTGCCAGCAGCTTGGCCGGGAGGATGGTAACAGATACGCAGTATTTT
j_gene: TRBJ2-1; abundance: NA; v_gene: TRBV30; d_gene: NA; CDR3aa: CAWSGGSSWNEQFF; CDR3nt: TGTGCCTGGAGCGGGGGTTCCTCATGGAATGAGCAGTTCTTC
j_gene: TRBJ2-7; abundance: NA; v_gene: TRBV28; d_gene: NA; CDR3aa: CASSLRQDPYEQYF; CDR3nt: TGTGCCAGCAGTTTGAGACAAGACCCCTACGAGCAGTACTTC
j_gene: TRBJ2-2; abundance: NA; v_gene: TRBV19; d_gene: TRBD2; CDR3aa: CASRASGFPLSTSGRIGTGELFF; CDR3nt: TGTGCCAGTAGGGCTAGTGGGTTTCCCCTATCGACTAGCGGGAGGATTGGCACCGGGGAGCTGTTTTTT
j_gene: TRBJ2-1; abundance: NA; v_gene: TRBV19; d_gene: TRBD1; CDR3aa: CASTPTLGTGGHNEQFF; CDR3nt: TGTGCCAGTACCCCAACCCTCGGGACAGGGGGTCACAATGAGCAGTTCTTC
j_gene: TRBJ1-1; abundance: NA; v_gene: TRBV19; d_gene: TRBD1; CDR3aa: CASSRTGEGVTEAFF; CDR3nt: TGTGCCAGTAGCCGTACAGGGGAAGGTGTCACTGAAGCTTTCTTT
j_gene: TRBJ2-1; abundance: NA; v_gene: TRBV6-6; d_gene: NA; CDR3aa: CASSYVKGVGIDEQFF; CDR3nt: TGTGCCAGCAGTTACGTGAAGGGAGTGGGTATAGATGAGCAGTTCTTC
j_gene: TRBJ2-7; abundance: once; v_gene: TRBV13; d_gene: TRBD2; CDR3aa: CASSPSGTSGSYEQYF; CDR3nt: TGTGCCAGCAGCCCATCCGGGACTAGCGGTTCCTACGAGCAGTACTTC
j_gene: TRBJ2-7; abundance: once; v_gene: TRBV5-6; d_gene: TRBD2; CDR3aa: CASSLGTSGRSEQYF; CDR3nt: TGTGCCAGCAGCCTCGGGACTAGCGGGAGAAGTGAGCAGTACTTC
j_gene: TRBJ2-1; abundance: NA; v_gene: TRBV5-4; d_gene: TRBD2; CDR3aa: CASSLGSGGRYNEQFF; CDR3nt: TGTGCCAGCAGCTTGGGTTCGGGGGGGCGGTACAATGAGCAGTTCTTC
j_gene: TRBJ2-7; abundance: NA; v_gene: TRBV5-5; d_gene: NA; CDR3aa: CASSLPGESSEQYF; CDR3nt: TGTGCCAGCAGCTTGCCAGGGGAATCTTCCGAGCAGTACTTC
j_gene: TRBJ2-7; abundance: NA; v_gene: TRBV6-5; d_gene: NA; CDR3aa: CASSYVQGAPYEQYF; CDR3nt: TGTGCCAGCAGTTACGTGCAGGGCGCACCCTACGAGCAGTACTTC
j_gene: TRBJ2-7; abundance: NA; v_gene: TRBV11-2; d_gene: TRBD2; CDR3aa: CASSGGLAESYEQYF; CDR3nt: TGTGCCAGCAGCGGCGGACTAGCGGAATCCTACGAGCAGTACTTC
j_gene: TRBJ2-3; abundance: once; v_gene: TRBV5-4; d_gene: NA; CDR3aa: CASSFGSSTDTQYF; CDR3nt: TGTGCCAGCAGCTTTGGGAGTAGCACAGATACGCAGTATTTT
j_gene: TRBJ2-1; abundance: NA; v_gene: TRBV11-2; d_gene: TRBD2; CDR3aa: CASGKTSWDGGNNEQFF; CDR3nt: TGTGCCAGCGGAAAGACTAGCTGGGATGGCGGGAACAATGAGCAGTTCTTC
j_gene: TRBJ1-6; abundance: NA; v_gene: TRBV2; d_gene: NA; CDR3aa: CASSAPRGIRSYNSPLHF; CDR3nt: TGTGCCAGCAGTGCCCCACGGGGGATAAGATCCTATAATTCACCCCTCCACTTT
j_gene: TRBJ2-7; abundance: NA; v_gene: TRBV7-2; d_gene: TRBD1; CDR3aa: CASSSGGFPPREQYF; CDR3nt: TGTGCCAGCAGCTCAGGGGGCTTTCCCCCCCGGGAGCAGTACTTC